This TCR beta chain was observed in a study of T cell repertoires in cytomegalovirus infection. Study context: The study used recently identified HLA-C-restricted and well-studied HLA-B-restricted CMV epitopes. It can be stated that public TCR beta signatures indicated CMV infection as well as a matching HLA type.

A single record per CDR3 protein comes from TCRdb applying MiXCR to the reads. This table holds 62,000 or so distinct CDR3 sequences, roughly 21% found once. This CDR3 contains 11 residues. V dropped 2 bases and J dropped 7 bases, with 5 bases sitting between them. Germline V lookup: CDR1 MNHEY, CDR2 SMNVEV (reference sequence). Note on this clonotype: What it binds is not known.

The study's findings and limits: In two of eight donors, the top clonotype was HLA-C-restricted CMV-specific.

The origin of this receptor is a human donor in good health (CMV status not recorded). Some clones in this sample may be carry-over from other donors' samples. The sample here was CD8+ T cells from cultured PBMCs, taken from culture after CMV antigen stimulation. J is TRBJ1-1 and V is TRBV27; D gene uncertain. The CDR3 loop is CASSLLGEAFF. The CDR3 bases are TGTGCCAGCAGTTTACTGGGTGAAGCTTTCTTT.